The 21 T cell receptor beta chains in this list originate from one sample, sequenced in a study of shared clonotypes between healthy human individuals. Libraries were prepared by immunoSEQ multiplex PCR; TCRdb keeps only in-frame clonotypes and omits some of them. The sample carries some 2,100,000 clones, around 95% recorded once. The sample taken for sequencing was naive CD4+ T cells sorted from blood. Noted subset: CD45RA+ positively selected. The receptors originated from a man in his late teens or twenties in good health.

The chain uses TRBV6-6 and TRBJ1-5; D may be TRBD1 (5 bases). CDR1 and CDR2 (germline): MNHNY, SVGAGI (reference sequence). The CDR3 consists of 13 residues. V lost 7 bases and J 4 bases, leaving 11 bases between the germline ends. The CDR3 region is CASTSTANQPQHF. The DNA of the CDR3 is TGTGCCAGCACTTCGACAGCGAATCAGCCCCAGCATTTT.

The gene calls are TRBV2 and TRBJ1-2, with D unclear. The CDR3 consists of 17 residues. The germline V gene encodes CDR1 SNHLY and CDR2 FYNNEI. V was clipped by 3 bases and J by 2 bases, with 19 bases between them. The CDR3 DNA reads TGTGCCAGCAGTGATGGAGGCAGGCGGAGTGGGAACTATGGCTACACCTTC. Protein: CASSDGGRRSGNYGYTF.

The V call is TRBV5-1, the J call TRBJ1-2, with 9 bases aligning to TRBD1. The CDR3 is made up of 13 amino acids. V lost 5 bases, J lost 4 bases, and 3 bases stayed unmatched. The germline CDR1 and CDR2 sequences are SGHRS and YFSETQ. The CDR3 DNA sequence: TGCGCCAGCAGTAGGGACAGGGCCTATGGCTACACCTTC. Encoded protein: CASSRDRAYGYTF.

V and J are TRBV25-1 and TRBJ2-1; TRBD2 is a possible D gene (6 bases). The ends were cut back, 3 bases at V and 8 bases at J, with 14 bases in the middle. This CDR3 region has 14 residues. The germline V gene encodes CDR1 MGHDK and CDR2 SYGVNS. This CDR3 is CASSDWRSGHEQFF. The CDR3 DNA reads as TGTGCCAGCAGTGATTGGAGAAGCGGGCATGAGCAGTTCTTC.

This clone occurred once. CDR3 protein: CASSSGGKTRVDEQYF. In nucleotides, the CDR3 is TGTGCCAGCAGCTCCGGGGGTAAGACTAGGGTCGACGAGCAGTACTTC. The chain carries TRBV7-2 and TRBJ2-7; weak D call: TRBD2 (6 bases). Trimming took off 4 bases at V and 5 bases at J, with 21 bases between the two ends. The CDR3 is 16 residues long. CDR1 SGHTA and CDR2 FQGNSA come from the germline V gene.

This chain uses TRBV18 with TRBJ2-7; 13 bases match TRBD2. The V segment lost 0 bases and the J segment 0 bases; nucleotides outside the gene matches: 2. The CDR3 has 17 amino acids. Germline CDR1 reads KGHSH; CDR2 reads LQKENI. In DNA, the CDR3 is TGTGCCAGCTCACCACCCGGGACTAGCGGGAACTCCTACGAGCAGTACTTC. Translating it yields CASSPPGTSGNSYEQYF.

The chain has TRBV6-1 and TRBJ1-5; tentatively, D is TRBD1 (5 bases). Germline V gene lookup returns CDR1 MNHNS and CDR2 SASEGT. The CDR3 is 16 residues long. V was shortened by 2 bases and J by 4 bases, with 15 bases between the two germline ends. CDR3 loop: CASSEMAGLFNQPQHF. CDR3 DNA sequence: TGTGCCAGCAGTGAAATGGCGGGGCTCTTTAATCAGCCCCAGCATTTT.

As regards this clone: Additional DNA sequences in this sample encode the identical CDR3. The V gene is TRBV5-1, the J gene TRBJ2-3; 7 bases match TRBD1. Per the germline V gene, CDR1 is SGHRS and CDR2 is YFSETQ. Trimming at V came to 1 base and at J to 1 base, leaving 3 bases not matched to a gene. This CDR3 spans 15 amino acids. This CDR3 reads CASSLTGARTDTQYF. In DNA form, the CDR3 reads TGCGCCAGCAGCTTGACAGGGGCCCGCACAGATACGCAGTATTTT.

The chain carries TRBV11-2 and TRBJ1-4; D gene unclear. This CDR3 spans 13 amino acids. In germline, CDR1 is SGHAT, CDR2 FQNNGV. Trimming shortened V by 0 bases and J by 8 bases, and 7 bases separated the two germline ends. CDR3: CASSLDLKEKLFF. Here the CDR3 DNA reads TGTGCCAGCAGCTTAGATCTAAAGGAAAAACTGTTTTTT.

This clone was seen only once. The chain couples TRBV5-6 to TRBJ2-1; no clear D. This CDR3 comprises 11 residues. V lost 4 bases and J lost 15, with 14 bases in between. CDR1 is SGHDT, CDR2 YYEEEE, per germline. The CDR3 DNA reads as TGTGCCAGCAGCCCTCGACGTGGTGGGTTCTTC. Its protein product is CASSPRRGGFF. The whole variable domain, filled in from reference TRBV5-6 and TRBJ2-1, reads DAGVTQSPTHLIKTRGQQVTLRCSPKSGHDTVSWYQQALGQGPQFIFQYYEEEERQRGNFPDRFSGHQFPNYSSELNVNALLLGDSALYLCASSPRRGGFFGPGTRLTVL.

The rearrangement joins TRBV5-1 to TRBJ1-4, with a possible D match to TRBD1 (5 bases). Trimming shortened V by 0 bases and J by 3 bases, and 12 bases separated the two germline ends. The V gene's germline CDR1 is SGHRS and CDR2 YFSETQ. The CDR3 is 16 residues long. CDR3 sequence: CASSLDVGQANEKLFF. For the CDR3, the DNA is TGCGCCAGCAGCTTGGATGTGGGGCAGGCTAATGAAAAACTGTTTTTT.

The genes are TRBV27 and TRBJ1-4; D is unresolved. With 5 bases removed from V and 5 bases from J, the gap between germline ends came to 12 bases. The CDR3 covers 14 residues. CDR1 MNHEY and CDR2 SMNVEV come from the germline V gene (reference sequence). The CDR3 sequence is CASSPWVSNEKLFF. The CDR3 DNA sequence: TGTGCCAGCAGTCCGTGGGTTTCGAATGAAAAACTGTTTTTT.

The genes are TRBV7-2 and TRBJ2-7, with D uncertain. The CDR3 contains 15 residues. Trimming took 6 bases from V and 4 from J, leaving 19 bases between them. Germline assignment: CDR1 SGHTA and CDR2 FQGNSA. The CDR3 DNA is TGTGCCAGCAGTCGCCAGGCCGGTCCCACATACGAGCAGTACTTC. Its protein is CASSRQAGPTYEQYF.

The J gene is TRBJ2-3, the V gene TRBV2; D might be TRBD1 (5 bases). The CDR3 has 15 residues. Trimming left V 2 bases short and J 5 bases short, with 14 bases between. Germline V gives CDR1 SNHLY, CDR2 FYNNEI. CDR3 coding DNA: TGTGCCAGCAGTGAACTCGGGCCAACAGGAGATACGCAGTATTTT. Amino acid sequence: CASSELGPTGDTQYF.

The J gene is TRBJ2-7, the V gene TRBV9; D tentatively fits TRBD1 or TRBD2 (7 bases each). This CDR3 is built from 14 residues. V shed 4 bases and J shed 9 bases, with 20 bases lying between them. The germline V gene encodes CDR1 SGDLS and CDR2 YYNGEE. For the CDR3, the DNA is TGTGCCAGCAGCTCAAGACAGGGAGGGCTCGGGCAGTACTTC. Translating gives CASSSRQGGLGQYF.

The chain carries TRBV6-5 and TRBJ2-2; possibly TRBD1 or TRBD2 for D (5 bases each). Trimming pared 0 bases from V and 0 bases from J, leaving 8 bases between. CDR3 length: 16 amino acids. Per the germline V gene, CDR1 is MNHEY and CDR2 is SVGAGI. CDR3 sequence: CASSYSGRTNTGELFF. CDR3 coding DNA: TGTGCCAGCAGTTACTCGGGACGGACGAACACCGGGGAGCTGTTTTTT.

This rearrangement joins TRBV7-9 to TRBJ2-5; 9 bases are a match to TRBD1. Germline assignment: CDR1 SEHNR and CDR2 FQNEAQ (reference sequence). CDR3 size: 16 residues. J gave up 5 bases and V 5 bases, and 12 bases lay outside the gene matches. The CDR3 DNA reads as TGTGCCAGCAGCCCAGGTGGCACAGGGGGCCGTGAGACCCAGTACTTC. It codes for CASSPGGTGGRETQYF.

The rearrangement links TRBV7-9 to TRBJ1-1; 8 bases line up with TRBD1. Per the germline V gene, CDR1 is SEHNR and CDR2 is FQNEAQ (reference sequence). J gave up 3 bases and V 3 bases, and 6 bases lay outside the gene matches. The CDR3 sequence is 15 residues long. The CDR3: CASSFSGTGYTEAFF. The CDR3 nucleotides are TGTGCCAGCAGCTTTAGCGGGACAGGTTACACTGAAGCTTTCTTT.

The chain combines TRBV7-2 with TRBJ2-3; no clear D. The CDR3 extends over 16 amino acids. The V gene lost 1 base and the J gene lost 0 bases, with 11 bases spanning the gap. CDR1 is SGHTA and CDR2 is FQGNSA in the germline V gene. The CDR3 spells CASSLEGRTSTDTQYF. The CDR3 region has the DNA TGTGCCAGCAGCTTAGAGGGCAGAACTAGCACAGATACGCAGTATTTT.

As for this clone: This sample also contains other DNA sequences that code for the same CDR3. This chain joins TRBV18 and TRBJ2-1; 13 bases align to TRBD2. This CDR3 spans 16 amino acids. Per the germline V gene, CDR1 is KGHSH and CDR2 is LQKENI. V lost 2 bases, J lost 4 bases, and 2 bases stayed unmatched. The chain's CDR3 is CASSPGTSGAYNEQFF. For the CDR3, the DNA is TGTGCCAGCTCACCAGGGACTAGCGGGGCGTACAATGAGCAGTTCTTC. Full variable domain (remainder filled in from reference TRBV18 and TRBJ2-1): NAGVMQNPRHLVRRRGQEARLRCSPMKGHSHVYWYRQLPEEGLKFMVYLQKENIIDESGMPKERFSAEFPKEGPSILRIQQVVRGDSAAYFCASSPGTSGAYNEQFFGPGTRLTVL.

V usage is TRBV6-5 and J usage is TRBJ2-3; 12 nucleotides match TRBD2. Germline-derived CDR1 and CDR2 are MNHEY and SVGAGI. The CDR3 is 13 residues long. V lost 8 bases to trimming and J lost 8 bases; unmatched junction nucleotides: 5. DNA of the CDR3: TGTGCCAGCCGACAGACTAGCGGGGGTACGCAGTATTTT. Translating it yields CASRQTSGGTQYF.